The source of this TCR beta chain is a study of OX40 agonist ivuxolimab in advanced cancers. With V trimmed by 6 bases and J by 2 bases, 1 base remained unmatched. CDR3 length equals 13 residues. Looked up from germline, CDR1 is ENHRY and CDR2 is SYGVKD. Method: immunoSEQ multiplex PCR; TCRdb's copy keeps in-frame clones and lacks some. This table has approximately 16,000 clones, about 75% appearing once. Note on this clone: Other DNA variants within this sample encode the same CDR3.

The receptor's source is an adult with an advanced solid tumor such as melanoma, head and neck, liver or kidney cancer. This chain connects TRBV10-3 to TRBJ2-5; TRBD2 matches 9 bases. Sequencing was performed on CD4+ or CD8+ T cells sorted from blood, taken in a trial of the OX40 agonist ivuxolimab. The CDR3 nucleotides are TGTGCCATCAGAGCGGGGGGACAAGAGACCCAGTACTTC. Protein: CAIRAGGQETQYF.